The rows below give T cell receptor beta chains drawn from one sample of a study of T cell repertoires in cytomegalovirus infection. TCRdb re-called the reads through MiXCR, storing one row per CDR3 protein. The repertoire consists of around 300,000 distinct CDR3 sequences, with about 23% occurring once and the leading ten covering about 14%. The material sequenced was PBMCs. The receptor set was obtained from a human donor in good health (CMV status not recorded). Some clones in this sample may be carry-over from other donors' samples. CDR3s include the opening cysteine and the closing phenylalanine or tryptophan. D genes are given only for firm matches. Expanded clones get a size class; other rows say once, few or many, or leave the size out.

d_call	v_call	clone_size	j_call	cdr3_nt	cdr3_aa
TRBD2	TRBV27	few	TRBJ2-1	TGTGCCAGCAGTTTATCGAGCGGGAGATCCTACAATGAGCAGTTCTTC	CASSLSSGRSYNEQFF
NA	TRBV6-1	many	TRBJ2-1	TGTGCCAGCAGATCACAGGGAAATGAGCAGTTCTTC	CASRSQGNEQFF
NA	TRBV7-2	NA	TRBJ1-5	TGTGCCAGCAGCTTAAGGGCCCCGGATCAGCCCCAGCATTTT	CASSLRAPDQPQHF
TRBD1	TRBV7-2	many	TRBJ2-2	TGTGCCAGCAGCTTAGGACAGGGCACCGGGGAGCTGTTTTTT	CASSLGQGTGELFF
NA	TRBV7-6	few	TRBJ1-1	TGTGCCAGCAGCTTAGAACAGTACACTGAAGCTTTCTTT	CASSLEQYTEAFF
NA	TRBV18	few	TRBJ1-3	TGTGCCAGCTCACCAAGGGACAAGAGCTCTGGAAACACCATATATTTT	CASSPRDKSSGNTIYF
TRBD2	TRBV7-2	many	TRBJ2-3	TGTGCCAGCAGCTTAGCACCGCCGTTTGGCACTAGCGGGCGGATTCGTACTAGCACAGATACGCAGTATTTT	CASSLAPPFGTSGRIRTSTDTQYF
TRBD2	TRBV7-2	NA	TRBJ2-7	TGTGCCAGCAGCCTCGGCGGGAGTCCTCTCGAGCAGTACTTC	CASSLGGSPLEQYF
NA	TRBV7-9	many	TRBJ2-4	TGTGCCAGCAGCTTCGACGGAGGATGGGGCAAAAACATTCAGTACTTC	CASSFDGGWGKNIQYF
TRBD1	TRBV19	few	TRBJ1-1	TGTGCCAGTAGTACTCAGGGGACAGGCGAAGCTTTCTTT	CASSTQGTGEAFF
NA	TRBV28	many	TRBJ1-3	TGTGCCAGCAGTTTAGCGGGGGTCTCTGGAAACACCATATATTTT	CASSLAGVSGNTIYF
NA	TRBV28	many	TRBJ2-5	TGTGCCAGCAGTCCCATCCCCCCTCCCGTAGAAGAGACCCAGTACTTC	CASSPIPPPVEETQYF
TRBD2	TRBV7-9	NA	TRBJ2-7	TGTGCCAGCAGCTCACCGGGACTAGCGCGTGAGCAGTACTTC	CASSSPGLAREQYF
TRBD1	TRBV12-3/TRBV12-4	few	TRBJ1-5	TGTGCCAGCGCGACAGGGATTGGCAATCAGCCCCAGCATTTT	CASATGIGNQPQHF
NA	TRBV27	NA	TRBJ1-1	TGTGCCAGCAGCCTATCATGGGGGTCCCCGGACACTGAAGCTTTCTTT	CASSLSWGSPDTEAFF
TRBD1	TRBV28	few	TRBJ1-5	TGTGCCAGCAGTTTCCAGCGGGGGGACAGGGGCGGGAGAAGGCAGCCCCAGCATTTT	CASSFQRGDRGGRRQPQHF
NA	TRBV6-2/TRBV6-3	few	TRBJ2-4	TGTGCCAGCAGTTACTCAGAACAGAGCCTAAACATTCAGTACTTC	CASSYSEQSLNIQYF
NA	TRBV6-6	few	TRBJ2-2	TGTGCCAGCACAGGGGTGGGCACCGGGGAGCTGTTTTTT	CASTGVGTGELFF
NA	TRBV7-2	many	TRBJ1-5	TGTGCCAGCAGCTTAGCGTCCAGGGGCCGGGCTCAGCCCCAGCATTTT	CASSLASRGRAQPQHF
TRBD1	TRBV20-1	NA	TRBJ2-5	TGCAGTGCGCCAGGGGGCCAAGAGACCCAGTACTTC	CSAPGGQETQYF
NA	TRBV7-2	few	TRBJ1-5	TGTGCCAGCAGCCCAGGGTCTGCTCAGCCCCAGCATTTT	CASSPGSAQPQHF
NA	TRBV19	NA	TRBJ2-5	TGTGCCAGTAGTCCCAACCAGTGGACGATGGAGACCCAGTACTTC	CASSPNQWTMETQYF
NA	TRBV6-2/TRBV6-3	few	TRBJ1-4	TGTGCCAGCAGTTACTCCTTCGGTAATGAAAAACTGTTTTTT	CASSYSFGNEKLFF
NA	TRBV20-1	few	TRBJ2-7	TGCAGTGCTAGAATTCCTGGGTCCTCCTCCGAGCAGTACTTC	CSARIPGSSSEQYF